One and the same sample provided the 31 T cell receptor beta chains below, sequenced in a study of blood T cell repertoires in COVID-19 (dated by TCRdb to 2018 to 2021). Library prep was done by the immunoSEQ multiplex PCR assay. TCRdb re-hosts the immuneACCESS table, in-frame sequences only. Its copies lack some clones; in the studies checked, an unresolved V gene accounts for under half of them, and the cause for the rest is not known. The sample contains around 260,000 clones, roughly 80% of them found a single time. The leading ten clones occupy approximately 14% of the sample. Sequencing was done on a sample of peripheral blood. Source of these receptors: a person between 70 and 80 years old with COVID-19, enrolled during active disease.

The chain joins TRBV2 to TRBJ2-1; 8 nucleotides align to TRBD2. The CDR3 is made up of 17 amino acids. Germline trimming cut 6 bases from V and 9 bases from J; bases unmatched to any gene: 19. Germline assignment: CDR1 SNHLY and CDR2 FYNNEI. The CDR3 loop is CASRPDLGRGGPSEQFF. CDR3 DNA sequence: TGTGCCAGCAGACCCGATCTGGGTCGGGGGGGCCCGAGTGAGCAGTTCTTC. Full variable domain (missing parts from reference TRBV2 and TRBJ2-1): EPEVTQTPSHQVTQMGQEVILRCVPISNHLYFYWYRQILGQKVEFLVSFYNNEISEKSEIFDDQFSVERPDGSNFTLKIRSTKLEDSAMYFCASRPDLGRGGPSEQFFGPGTRLTVL.

The chain links TRBV3-1 (or the pseudogene TRBV3-2) to TRBJ1-2; TRBD1 matches 8 bases. V lost 3 bases, J lost 8 bases, and 8 bases stayed unmatched. CDR1 and CDR2 (germline): LGHDT, YNNKEL (reference sequence). The CDR3 sequence is 14 residues long. In DNA, the CDR3 is TGTGCCAGCAGCCACCCACAGGGGGGTGGCGGCTACACCTTC. Translated: CASSHPQGGGGYTF.

This sequence joins TRBV6-2 or TRBV6-3 and TRBJ1-6; the match to TRBD1 covers 7 bases. The germline V gene encodes CDR1 MNHEY and CDR2 SVGEGT. With V trimmed by 3 bases and J by 10 bases, 6 bases remained unmatched. The CDR3 extends over 14 amino acids. CDR3 nucleotide sequence: TGTGCCAGCAGTTATGGGACAGAAGGATCACCCCTCCACTTT. Protein: CASSYGTEGSPLHF.

Only a few counts were recorded for this clone. The chain couples TRBV28 to TRBJ2-2; TRBD2 is a possible D gene (5 bases). Germline V gives CDR1 MDHEN, CDR2 SYDVKM. The CDR3 has 15 residues. The V end lost 7 bases, the J end lost 0 bases, and 12 bases lay between the germline ends. For the CDR3, the DNA is TGTGCCAGCACCTTGAGCGGAACGAACACCGGGGAGCTGTTTTTT. Translation: CASTLSGTNTGELFF.

Here the CDR3 DNA reads TGTGCCAGCAGTTATGTTTCGGGACAGGGCGGTGGCTACACCTTC. Translated: CASSYVSGQGGGYTF. The V gene is TRBV28, the J gene TRBJ1-2; 9 nucleotides align to TRBD1. The ends lost 4 bases at V and 7 bases at J; junction bases unmatched: 10. Germline V gives CDR1 MDHEN, CDR2 SYDVKM. The CDR3 runs to 15 residues.

The chain has TRBV19 and TRBJ1-1; D remains ambiguous. V dropped 5 bases and J dropped 10 bases, with 17 bases sitting between them. CDR1 and CDR2 from the germline V gene are LNHDA and SQIVND (reference sequence). The CDR3 is made up of 13 amino acids. CDR3 residues: CASSPETPVAAFF. The CDR3 nucleotides are TGTGCCAGTAGTCCAGAAACCCCGGTAGCAGCTTTCTTT. Full variable domain (remainder filled in from reference TRBV19 and TRBJ1-1): DGGITQSPKYLFRKEGQNVTLSCEQNLNHDAMYWYRQDPGQGLRLIYYSQIVNDFQKGDIAEGYSVSREKKESFPLTVTSAQKNPTAFYLCASSPETPVAAFFGQGTRLTVV.

This chain connects TRBV5-1 to TRBJ2-7, with D perhaps TRBD2 (6 bases). In germline, CDR1 is SGHRS, CDR2 YFSETQ. Deletions cut 4 bases from V and 2 bases from J, with 13 bases between. The CDR3 contains 14 residues. CDR3 region: CASSPLADPYEQYF. CDR3 in DNA: TGCGCCAGCAGCCCCTTAGCGGATCCCTACGAGCAGTACTTC.

The chain couples TRBV19 to TRBJ1-1, with a tentative D call TRBD1 (6 bases). Looked up from germline, CDR1 is LNHDA and CDR2 is SQIVND (reference sequence). V dropped 3 bases and J dropped 4 bases, with 12 bases sitting between them. This CDR3 has 14 residues. The CDR3 loop reads CASSIVTGSTEAFF. CDR3 bases: TGTGCCAGTAGTATTGTCACAGGGTCCACTGAAGCTTTCTTT.

This rearrangement joins TRBV5-1 to TRBJ2-5; D uncertain. The CDR3 has 12 residues. Germline CDR1 SGHRS, CDR2 YFSETQ. V was shortened by 0 bases and J by 5 bases, with 5 bases between the two germline ends. The CDR3 is CASSLELETQYF. The CDR3 DNA is TGCGCCAGCAGCTTGGAGCTCGAGACCCAGTACTTC.

The chain recombines TRBV25-1 with TRBJ1-1; D is unresolved. Germline V lookup: CDR1 MGHDK, CDR2 SYGVNS. Trimming took off 5 bases at V and 9 bases at J, with 13 bases between the two ends. CDR3 size: 12 residues. Here the CDR3 reads CASSKRHNQAFF. The CDR3 nucleotides are TGTGCCAGCAGTAAACGACACAACCAAGCTTTCTTT.

The sample holds many counts of this clone. The rearrangement uses TRBV7-9 and TRBJ2-7; tentative D call: TRBD2 (6 bases). The V end was cut by 8 bases, the J end by 0 bases, with 11 bases between. This CDR3 contains 13 residues. Germline V gene sequence: CDR1 SEHNR, CDR2 FQNEAQ (reference sequence). The CDR3 DNA reads TGTGCCAGCCAGGCGGGAAACTCCTACGAGCAGTACTTC. It translates to CASQAGNSYEQYF. The full variable domain, its missing parts supplied by reference TRBV7-9 and TRBJ2-7, is DTGVSQNPRHKITKRGQNVTFRCDPISEHNRLYWYRQTLGQGPEFLTYFQNEAQLEKSRLLSDRFSAERPKGSFSTLEIQRTEQGDSAMYLCASQAGNSYEQYFGPGTRLTVT.

This clone was detected only a few times. The chain joins TRBV27 to TRBJ2-7; 12 nucleotides match TRBD2. This CDR3 contains 15 residues. J lost 6 bases, V lost 5 bases, and 8 bases had no gene match. The germline gives CDR1 MNHEY, CDR2 SMNVEV (reference sequence). The CDR3 bases are TGTGCCAGCAGTCCGCCTAGCGGGAGGGTTTCCGAGCAGTACTTC. Translation gives CASSPPSGRVSEQYF.

The gene calls are TRBV9 and TRBJ2-1, with TRBD2 matching over 11 bases. Germline V lookup: CDR1 SGDLS, CDR2 YYNGEE. J was trimmed by 8 bases and V by 4 bases; bases with no gene match: 5. The CDR3 length is 14 residues. This CDR3 is CASSIAGGQYEQFF. The CDR3 region has the DNA TGTGCCAGCAGCATAGCGGGGGGGCAGTATGAGCAGTTCTTC.

The chain is built from TRBV7-9 and TRBJ2-7; 9 bases agree with TRBD2. V dropped 5 bases and J dropped 4; count of bases not matched to a gene: 6. This CDR3 spans 14 amino acids. Germline CDR1 SEHNR, CDR2 FQNEAQ (reference sequence). CDR3 sequence: CASSRLAGMYEQYF. The CDR3 DNA reads as TGTGCCAGCAGCCGGCTAGCGGGAATGTACGAGCAGTACTTC.

This clone has only a few counts. The V gene is TRBV7-2, the J gene TRBJ2-5, with 8 bases aligning to TRBD1. CDR1 SGHTA and CDR2 FQGNSA come from the germline V gene. The J segment lost 4 bases and the V segment lost 4 bases, leaving 5 bases of the junction unmatched. This CDR3 region has 14 residues. The CDR3 bases are TGTGCCAGCAGCTACCTCAGGGGGCGAGAGACCCAGTACTTC. Its translation is CASSYLRGRETQYF.

As concerns this clone: One base away lies a much larger clone, so this may be a sequencing read error. At the DNA level, this CDR3 is encoded by other sequences in the same sample as well. V usage is TRBV5-5 and J usage is TRBJ2-7; D remains ambiguous. This CDR3 contains 13 residues. Germline CDR1 SGHKS, CDR2 YYEKEE (reference sequence). The CDR3 protein is CASSLSEVYEQYF. CDR3 DNA: TGTGCCAGCAGCTTAAGCGAAGTTTACGAACAGTACTTC.

The chain is built from TRBV11-2 and TRBJ2-2; 7 positions agree with TRBD1. Germline-derived CDR1 and CDR2 are SGHAT and FQNNGV. The ends lost 2 bases at V and 2 bases at J; junction bases unmatched: 5. The CDR3 runs 16 residues. The CDR3 region is CASSLLGQVNTGELFF. DNA of the CDR3: TGTGCCAGCAGCTTACTTGGACAGGTTAACACCGGGGAGCTGTTTTTT.

The chain uses TRBV2 and TRBJ1-4; TRBD1 might be the D (5 bases). V was clipped by 5 bases and J by 8 bases, with 15 bases between them. There are 14 residues in the CDR3. Germline V CDR1 and CDR2: SNHLY, FYNNEI. Here the CDR3 reads CASSRTLLDEKLFF. The CDR3 bases are TGTGCCAGCAGTAGGACATTACTCGACGAAAAACTGTTTTTT.

This sequence joins TRBV30 and TRBJ2-5, with 9 bases fitting TRBD1. Germline V lookup: CDR1 GTSNPN, CDR2 SVGIG (reference sequence). The ends lost 4 bases at V and 5 bases at J; junction bases unmatched: 8. The CDR3 spans 14 residues. Written as DNA, the CDR3 is TGTGCCTGGACACCACAGGGGGCGCAGGAGACCCAGTACTTC. Amino acid sequence: CAWTPQGAQETQYF.

The V gene is TRBV28, the J gene TRBJ1-3; D might be TRBD1 (5 bases). Germline V gene data show CDR1 as MDHEN and CDR2 as SYDVKM. The CDR3 contains 16 residues. Trimming removed 5 bases from V and 0 bases from J, with 14 bases in between. Written as DNA, the CDR3 is TGTGCCAGCAGTGAAGGGACTGCTAGCTCTGGAAACACCATATATTTT. Translating gives CASSEGTASSGNTIYF.

This rearrangement joins TRBV7-6 to TRBJ2-1, with 11 bases lining up with TRBD2. CDR3 length: 17 amino acids. The germline V gene has CDR1 SGHVS and CDR2 FNYEAQ. The ends lost 5 bases at V and 6 bases at J; junction bases unmatched: 12. The CDR3 sequence: CASSPILAGVLSNEQFF. The CDR3 DNA sequence: TGTGCCAGCAGCCCAATACTAGCGGGAGTGTTGAGCAATGAGCAGTTCTTC. The full variable domain, its missing parts supplied by reference TRBV7-6 and TRBJ2-1, is GAGVSQSPRYKVTKRGQDVALRCDPISGHVSLYWYRQALGQGPEFLTYFNYEAQQDKSGLPNDRFSAERPEGSISTLTIQRTEQRDSAMYRCASSPILAGVLSNEQFFGPGTRLTVL.

This clone was picked up one time. The V call is TRBV5-4, the J call TRBJ2-3; 8 positions match TRBD2. CDR1 SGHNT and CDR2 YYREEE come from the germline V gene (reference sequence). Trimming at V came to 1 base and at J to 1 base, leaving 8 bases not matched to a gene. The length of the CDR3 is 17 residues. CDR3 nucleotide sequence: TGTGCCAGCAGCTTGACCCCGGGAGGGCCGGGCACAGATACGCAGTATTTT. Protein sequence: CASSLTPGGPGTDTQYF.

The rearrangement uses TRBV7-6 and TRBJ1-5, with 8 bases lining up with TRBD1. The CDR3 is made up of 14 amino acids. Germline CDR1 is SGHVS and CDR2 is FNYEAQ. V gave up 5 bases and J gave up 4 bases; unmatched junction bases: 4. CDR3 nucleotides: TGTGCCAGCAGCAAGGACAGGGCGAATCAGCCCCAGCATTTT. Its protein is CASSKDRANQPQHF. The complete variable domain, with remaining parts taken from reference TRBV7-6 and TRBJ1-5, reads GAGVSQSPRYKVTKRGQDVALRCDPISGHVSLYWYRQALGQGPEFLTYFNYEAQQDKSGLPNDRFSAERPEGSISTLTIQRTEQRDSAMYRCASSKDRANQPQHFGDGTRLSIL.

The chain is built from TRBV11-2 and TRBJ2-2, with 11 positions matching TRBD2. The germline V gene encodes CDR1 SGHAT and CDR2 FQNNGV. The V and J ends lost 4 bases and 6 bases, in that order; junction bases with no gene match: 10. This CDR3 comprises 17 residues. The CDR3 sequence is CASSSQVAGGPPGELFF. As DNA, the CDR3 is TGTGCCAGCAGCTCCCAGGTAGCGGGAGGGCCCCCCGGGGAGCTGTTTTTT. The full variable domain, rest sourced from reference TRBV11-2 and TRBJ2-2, is EAGVAQSPRYKIIEKRQSVAFWCNPISGHATLYWYQQILGQGPKLLIQFQNNGVVDDSQLPKDRFSAERLKGVDSTLKIQPAKLEDSAVYLCASSSQVAGGPPGELFFGEGSRLTVL.

The gene calls are TRBV7-2 and TRBJ1-4, with TRBD1 matching over 9 bases. The CDR3 loop spans 14 amino acids. V was clipped by 2 bases and J by 6 bases; unmatched bases: 1. Germline values: CDR1 SGHTA, CDR2 FQGNSA. CDR3 in DNA: TGTGCCAGCAGCTTAAGGGACAGGGATGAAAAACTGTTTTTT. It is translated as CASSLRDRDEKLFF.

The chain is built from TRBV24-1 and TRBJ2-3; 7 bases line up with TRBD1. Looked up from germline, CDR1 is KGHDR and CDR2 is SFDVKD. Trimming cost V 1 base and J 4 bases; bases outside gene matches: 13. The CDR3 extends over 18 amino acids. The CDR3 sequence: CATSDLRDSKTLPDTQYF. CDR3 DNA sequence: TGTGCCACCAGTGATTTAAGGGACAGCAAAACCCTACCAGATACGCAGTATTTT.

This clone was detected once. The V call is TRBV6-1, the J call TRBJ1-1; 10 nucleotides agree with TRBD1. The length of the CDR3 is 14 residues. CDR1 MNHNS and CDR2 SASEGT come from the germline V gene. The V and J ends lost 3 bases and 4 bases, in that order; junction bases with no gene match: 2. CDR3: CASSDRTGGTEAFF. Here the CDR3 DNA reads TGTGCCAGCAGTGATAGGACAGGGGGCACTGAAGCTTTCTTT.

CDR3 DNA sequence: TGTGCCAGCAGTTCCAATCGGGCCAGCGGGGGTGAGCAGTACTTC. It yields the protein CASSSNRASGGEQYF. This sequence joins TRBV7-2 and TRBJ2-7; TRBD2 aligns across 8 bases. Unmatched junction bases numbered 14, after V lost 6 bases and J lost 7 bases. This CDR3 is 15 amino acids long. The germline gives CDR1 SGHTA, CDR2 FQGNSA.

The rearrangement joins TRBV5-1 to TRBJ1-1; D remains unclear. Germline CDR1 SGHRS, CDR2 YFSETQ. Trimming left V 5 bases short and J 0 bases short, with 8 bases between. The CDR3 has 13 residues. The CDR3 nucleotides are TGCGCCAGCAGAGTAACAGTGAACACTGAAGCTTTCTTT. It translates to CASRVTVNTEAFF.

The rearrangement links TRBV25-1 to TRBJ1-3; TRBD1 is a possible D gene (6 bases). Looked up from germline, CDR1 is MGHDK and CDR2 is SYGVNS. Trimming left V 7 bases short and J 7 bases short, with 14 bases between. This CDR3 region has 13 residues. The CDR3 bases are TGTGCCAGCATCCGGGCAGGGGAGAACACCATATATTTT. It yields the protein CASIRAGENTIYF.

The gene calls are TRBV28 and TRBJ1-5, with D possibly TRBD1 on 6 matching bases. Germline V CDR1 and CDR2: MDHEN, SYDVKM. V lost 6 bases and J lost 6, with 15 bases in between. This CDR3 has 14 residues. The chain's CDR3 is CASRRGGPSQPQHF. The CDR3 DNA reads as TGTGCCAGCAGGCGAGGGGGTCCCAGTCAGCCCCAGCATTTT.